The 15 T cell receptor beta chains below come from one sample, sequenced in a study of cytomegalovirus exposure and HLA in healthy donors. Primers: 60 Vbeta forward and 13 Jbeta reverse. The assay was immunoSEQ multiplex PCR, and TCRdb's table has in-frame clones only and misses some. The profile shows about 140,000 clones, about three quarters of them singletons. The specimen sequenced was PBMCs. These receptor sequences come from a man aged 40-55 years in good health and CMV-seropositive.

V gene TRBV7-9 combines with J gene TRBJ2-7; the match to TRBD2 covers 8 bases. Germline CDR1 and CDR2: SEHNR and FQNEAQ (reference sequence). The V segment lost 4 bases and the J segment 6 bases; nucleotides outside the gene matches: 8. The CDR3 spans 14 residues. This CDR3 reads CASSSPPTSAEQYF. DNA for the CDR3: TGTGCCAGCAGCTCCCCACCGACTAGCGCCGAGCAGTACTTC.

The chain uses TRBV7-9 and TRBJ1-1; 12 nucleotides align to TRBD1. The CDR3 extends over 14 amino acids. V gave up 1 base and J gave up 10 bases; unmatched junction bases: 4. The germline gives CDR1 SEHNR, CDR2 FQNEAQ (reference sequence). DNA for the CDR3: TGTGCCAGCAGCTTAGGCGGGACAGGGGGCCGAGCTTTCTTT. This encodes CASSLGGTGGRAFF.

The V call is TRBV28, the J call TRBJ1-5; TRBD1 is a possible D gene (5 bases). CDR1 and CDR2 from the germline V gene are MDHEN and SYDVKM. The CDR3 runs to 15 residues. The ends were cut back, 6 bases at V and 2 bases at J, with 14 bases in the middle. The CDR3 DNA reads TGTGCCAGCAGAGAGGGGAGCGGGGGCAATCAGCCCCAGCATTTT. This sequence encodes CASREGSGGNQPQHF.

Concerning this clone: Germline is not matched at one junction end, which may reflect a read error. V usage is TRBV7-7 and J usage is TRBJ2-3; a possible D gene is TRBD2 (5 bases). The CDR3 is 14 residues long. CDR1 is SSHAT, CDR2 FNYEAQ, per germline (reference sequence). The CDR3 loop reads CASSLALGADTQYF. The CDR3 DNA sequence: TGTGCTAGCAGCTTAGCGCTGGGAGCGGATACGCAGTATTTT.

The chain couples TRBV6-6 to TRBJ1-1; D not certain. V lost 8 bases and J 6 bases, leaving 10 bases between the germline ends. Germline V CDR1 and CDR2: MNHNY, SVGAGI (reference sequence). The CDR3 covers 11 residues. The CDR3 here is CASDLGAEAFF. The CDR3 DNA sequence: TGTGCCAGCGATTTGGGCGCTGAAGCTTTCTTT.

This clone has a single count. The J gene is TRBJ2-2, the V gene TRBV5-4, with D possibly being TRBD1 (6 bases). Looked up from germline, CDR1 is SGHNT and CDR2 is YYREEE (reference sequence). V dropped 3 bases and J dropped 5 bases, with 14 bases sitting between them. There are 15 residues in the CDR3. The CDR3 coding sequence is TGTGCCAGCAGCTCCACAGGGCGGGTAACCGGGGAGCTGTTTTTT. Protein product: CASSSTGRVTGELFF.

The gene calls are TRBV5-1 and TRBJ2-7, with D tentatively TRBD1 (6 bases). The V gene's germline CDR1 is SGHRS and CDR2 YFSETQ. Trimming took 0 bases from V and 0 from J, leaving 10 bases between them. The CDR3 consists of 15 residues. CDR3 amino acids: CASSLGQGSSYEQYF. CDR3 coding DNA: TGCGCCAGCAGCTTGGGGCAGGGGAGCTCCTACGAGCAGTACTTC.

The chain combines TRBV27 with TRBJ1-1; D gene unclear. V was cut by 6 bases and J by 0 bases, with 17 bases left in between. The CDR3 totals 16 residues. Germline V gives CDR1 MNHEY, CDR2 SMNVEV (reference sequence). The CDR3 loop reads CASSPRRGIMNTEAFF. DNA of the CDR3: TGTGCCAGCAGCCCCCGCCGAGGCATCATGAACACTGAAGCTTTCTTT.

The chain uses TRBV2 and TRBJ2-2, with 7 positions matching TRBD1. V dropped 3 bases and J dropped 6; count of bases not matched to a gene: 7. The germline gives CDR1 SNHLY, CDR2 FYNNEI. This CDR3 region has 15 residues. This CDR3 is CASSELRGSAGELFF. Written as DNA, the CDR3 is TGTGCCAGCAGTGAGCTCAGGGGGTCGGCCGGGGAGCTGTTTTTT.

The chain has TRBV4-2 and TRBJ2-7, with 7 bases that match TRBD2. The trim removed 0 bases at V and 6 bases at J, leaving 11 bases unmatched. Germline CDR1 and CDR2: LGHNA and YNFKEQ. The CDR3 is 16 residues long. This chain's CDR3 is CASSQEQGGLGAEQYF. The CDR3 region has the DNA TGTGCCAGCAGCCAAGAGCAGGGAGGGTTAGGGGCCGAGCAGTACTTC.

This rearrangement joins TRBV18 to TRBJ2-4; D remains unclear. Trimming removed 2 bases from V and 0 bases from J, with 11 bases in between. CDR3 length: 16 amino acids. The germline CDR1 and CDR2 sequences are KGHSH and LQKENI. CDR3 in DNA: TGTGCCAGCTCACCAGGGCAGACACTAGCCAAAAACATTCAGTACTTC. The encoded protein is CASSPGQTLAKNIQYF.

The chain is built from TRBV9 and TRBJ1-1; the match to TRBD1 covers 10 bases. CDR3 size: 15 residues. J lost 4 bases, V lost 0 bases, and 3 bases had no gene match. Germline loops: CDR1 SGDLS, CDR2 YYNGEE. Here the CDR3 DNA reads TGTGCCAGCAGCGTAGGGACAGGGGGGACCACTGAAGCTTTCTTT. Its translation is CASSVGTGGTTEAFF.

V is TRBV19 and J is TRBJ2-7, with 9 bases lining up with TRBD1. The V gene's germline CDR1 is LNHDA and CDR2 SQIVND (reference sequence). The V segment lost 10 bases and the J segment 3 bases; nucleotides outside the gene matches: 10. The CDR3 loop spans 14 amino acids. This CDR3 is CATQKTGGIYEQYF. The DNA of the CDR3 is TGTGCCACCCAGAAGACAGGGGGTATCTACGAGCAGTACTTC.

The chain combines TRBV7-9 with TRBJ2-2; 7 bases agree with TRBD1. The ends lost 3 bases at V and 0 bases at J; junction bases unmatched: 4. The CDR3 extends over 16 amino acids. Germline CDR1 SEHNR, CDR2 FQNEAQ (reference sequence). The chain's CDR3 is CASSFGQVANTGELFF. The DNA for the CDR3 is TGTGCCAGCAGCTTTGGACAGGTTGCGAACACCGGGGAGCTGTTTTTT.

In nucleotides, the CDR3 is TGTGCCAGCAGCTTAGCGTGGGACAACTACGAGCAGTACTTC. Its translation is CASSLAWDNYEQYF. The chain combines TRBV7-9 with TRBJ2-7; tentatively, D is TRBD1 (6 bases). Trimming stripped 0 bases from V and 3 bases from J, with 9 bases between. This CDR3 region has 14 residues. The germline gives CDR1 SEHNR, CDR2 FQNEAQ (reference sequence).